Listed below are T cell receptor beta chains from one sample, sequenced in a study of T cell responses to AZD1222 COVID-19 vaccine. The assay was immunoSEQ multiplex PCR, and TCRdb's table has in-frame clones only and misses some. The sample carries 150,000 to 200,000 clones, 93% recorded once. The sample consisted of peripheral blood, taken 28 days after the second AZD1222 dose. These receptors came from an adult who received the AZD1222 COVID-19 vaccine. The CDR3 runs from the conserved cysteine through the conserved F or W. D genes are given only for firm matches. Clone size is shown for a subset of rows, as once, few, many or a class of expanded clone.

>TRBJ2-7|-|few|TRBV27
TGTGCCAGCAGTTGGGTTAGGGGGGAAGTTTCGTCGCAGTACTTC
CASSWVRGEVSSQYF
>TRBJ2-5|TRBD1|-|TRBV10-3
TGTGCCATCAGTGAGTCAGAGGGGGCAGGAGAGACCCAGTACTTC
CAISESEGAGETQYF
>TRBJ1-4|TRBD1|once|TRBV10-2
TGCGCCAGCAGAATGCCGGGACAGGGGTATGAAAAACTGTTTTTT
CASRMPGQGYEKLFF
>TRBJ1-1|-|-|TRBV4-2
TGTGCCAGCAGCCAAAGACAGTACACTGAAGCTTTCTTT
CASSQRQYTEAFF
>TRBJ1-5|-|-|TRBV6-5
TGTGCCAGCAGTTACTCGATCCGAGGCCAGCCCCAGCATTTT
CASSYSIRGQPQHF
>TRBJ1-1|-|once|TRBV6-6
TGTGCCAGCATCCCAGGGAGCACTGAAGCTTTCTTT
CASIPGSTEAFF
>TRBJ2-1|-|few|TRBV4-1
TGCGCCAGCAGCCACCTACCACGCTGGGAGTTCTTC
CASSHLPRWEFF
>TRBJ1-6|-|-|TRBV11-2
TGTGCCAGCAGCTGGGCCGGGCGTAATTCACCCCTCCACTTT
CASSWAGRNSPLHF
>TRBJ1-1|TRBD1|-|TRBV7-9
TGTGCCAGCAGCCCAGGGGGCTTTAATGAAGCTTTCTTT
CASSPGGFNEAFF
>TRBJ1-2|-|-|TRBV6-5
TGTGCCAGCAGTTACTCAGTGGGCAGCTATGGCTACACCTTC
CASSYSVGSYGYTF
>TRBJ2-1|TRBD2|-|TRBV27
TGTGCCAGCAGTCGACTAGCGGGGGGTCACAATGAGCAGTTCTTC
CASSRLAGGHNEQFF
>TRBJ1-1|-|once|TRBV7-3
TGTGCCAGCAGCTCGGGTATGAACACTGAAGCTTTCTTT
CASSSGMNTEAFF
>TRBJ2-3|-|-|TRBV5-8
TGTGCCAGCTTGGGTGGGGGCCGGTGGCGGACAGATACGCAGTATTTT
CASLGGGRWRTDTQYF
>TRBJ1-2|-|-|TRBV15
TGTGCCACCAGCAGCCGACTAAACTATGGCTACACCTTC
CATSSRLNYGYTF
>TRBJ1-2|-|-|TRBV18
TGTGCCAGCTCACCCCGCGGGGGAGATGGCTACACCTTC
CASSPRGGDGYTF
>TRBJ2-3|-|-|TRBV5-1
TGCGCCAGCAGCTTGGAAGGTGGCACAGATACGCAGTATTTT
CASSLEGGTDTQYF
>TRBJ1-2|-|-|TRBV2
TGTGCCAGCATCGACAAACCGATAAACTATGGCTACACCTTC
CASIDKPINYGYTF
>TRBJ1-1|-|-|TRBV28
TGTGCCAGCAGGGGCCCGGGGTTCACTGAAGCTTTCTTT
CASRGPGFTEAFF
>TRBJ2-7|-|-|TRBV6-1
TGTGCCAGCAGTGAAGTCCGGGTCTACGAGCAGTACTTC
CASSEVRVYEQYF
>TRBJ2-2|-|-|TRBV2
TGTGCCAGCAGCGCCGGGAGCACCCCCGGGGAGCTGTTTTTT
CASSAGSTPGELFF
>TRBJ2-3|TRBD2|-|TRBV30
TGTGCCTCAGGACTAGCGGGGGGGGATACGCAGTATTTT
CASGLAGGDTQYF
>TRBJ1-2|-|-|TRBV3-1/TRBV3-2
TGTGCCAGCAGCCACCGGACGGTCAACTATGGCTACACCTTC
CASSHRTVNYGYTF
>TRBJ1-3|-|-|TRBV7-9
TGTGCCACCCCCCTAGCCGACTCTGGAAACACCATATATTTT
CATPLADSGNTIYF
>TRBJ1-1|-|-|TRBV2
TGTGCCAGCAGATACAGTGCTGAAGCTTTCTTT
CASRYSAEAFF
>TRBJ2-2|-|-|TRBV29-1
TGCAGCGTTTTGGGGTCCACCGGGGAGCTGTTTTTT
CSVLGSTGELFF
>TRBJ2-4|TRBD1|-|TRBV28
TGTGCCAGCAGGACCTGGACAGGGCTGGGCATTCAGTACTTC
CASRTWTGLGIQYF
>TRBJ1-1|-|-|TRBV4-1
TGCGCCAGCAGCCAAGTCCCGACCCGAGAAGCTTTCTTT
CASSQVPTREAFF
>TRBJ2-7|-|-|TRBV7-2
TGTGCCAGCAGCTTAGGCAGTTTCTCCTACGAGCAGTACTTC
CASSLGSFSYEQYF
>TRBJ2-3|-|-|TRBV4-2
TGTGCCAGCAGCCAAATCAAGGATACGCAGTATTTT
CASSQIKDTQYF
>TRBJ1-5|-|-|TRBV5-1
TGCGCCAGCAGCTTGGGGGGGAACAGTTATAGCAATCAGCCCCAGCATTTT
CASSLGGNSYSNQPQHF
>TRBJ2-1|-|few|TRBV6-5
TGTGCCAGCAGTTACGGGTCCCTCTCCTACAATGAGCAGTTCTTC
CASSYGSLSYNEQFF
>TRBJ1-2|-|-|TRBV3-1/TRBV3-2
TGTGCCAGCAGCACCCCCTGGAGGGGTCATGGCTACACCTTC
CASSTPWRGHGYTF
>TRBJ1-5|-|-|TRBV3-1/TRBV3-2
TGTGCCAGCAGCCAAGATCCGGCCCCTAGGGAAAATCAGCCCCAGCATTTT
CASSQDPAPRENQPQHF
>TRBJ2-1|-|-|TRBV12-3/TRBV12-4
TGTGCCAGCAGTTTATCCCTCAATGAGCAGTTCTTC
CASSLSLNEQFF
>TRBJ1-1|-|-|TRBV18
TGTGCCAGCTCACCTCGGACACTGAACACTGAAGCTTTCTTT
CASSPRTLNTEAFF
>TRBJ1-6|-|-|TRBV19
TGTGCCAGTAGCCCGACAGTTACCACCTATAATTCACCCCTCCACTTT
CASSPTVTTYNSPLHF
>TRBJ2-5|TRBD2|-|TRBV27
TGTGCCAGCAGTTTAACTAGCGGGGGCTACCAAGAGACCCAGTACTTC
CASSLTSGGYQETQYF
>TRBJ1-2|TRBD1|once|TRBV4-2
TGTGCCAGCCAACCGGGACAGGGGAATGGCTACACCTTC
CASQPGQGNGYTF
>TRBJ2-7|-|-|TRBV23-1
TGCGCCAGCAGTCAGAGGAGGCACTACGAGCAGTACTTC
CASSQRRHYEQYF
>TRBJ1-6|TRBD1|-|TRBV5-1
TGCGCCAGCAGCTTGGCCGCAGGGGGCGCGGGTTCACCCCTCCACTTT
CASSLAAGGAGSPLHF
>TRBJ1-1|-|once|TRBV4-3
TGCGCCAGCAGCCAAGAGGGGGCCGGGACAATGAACACTGAAGCTTTCTTT
CASSQEGAGTMNTEAFF
>TRBJ1-3|-|once|TRBV7-2
TGTGCCAGCAGCCTACAGGGTACTGGAAACACCATATATTTT
CASSLQGTGNTIYF
>TRBJ1-5|-|-|TRBV5-1
TGCGCCAGCAGCTTTAAGGGAAATCAGCCCCAGCATTTT
CASSFKGNQPQHF
>TRBJ2-3|TRBD1|-|TRBV28
TGTGCCAGCAGTCCCCGGGACAGGGGGCCCGCAACCGGGGATACGCAGTATTTT
CASSPRDRGPATGDTQYF
>TRBJ2-1|TRBD2|-|TRBV28
TGTGCCAGCACCTCGTTCCGACTAGCGGGGGGAAACTACAATGAGCAGTTCTTC
CASTSFRLAGGNYNEQFF
>TRBJ1-1|-|once|TRBV24-1
TGTGCCACCTCCCGAGTGGCATGCCACTTGAACACTGAAGCTTTCTTT
CATSRVACHLNTEAFF
>TRBJ1-1|-|-|TRBV6-5
TGTGCCAGCAGGGAGAACACTGAAGCTTTCTTT
CASRENTEAFF
>TRBJ1-3|-|-|TRBV19
TGTGCCAGTCGTGGGGGGATTGGAAACACCATATATTTT
CASRGGIGNTIYF
>TRBJ1-2|-|-|TRBV10-1
TGCGCCATCGACACTGGGGAGACGTGTTTTTATAACTATGGCTACACCTTC
CAIDTGETCFYNYGYTF
>TRBJ1-1|-|-|TRBV5-6
TGTGCCAGCAGCATCGACCCGGGGGCTAACTTGAACACTGAAGCTTTCTTT
CASSIDPGANLNTEAFF
>TRBJ1-1|-|-|TRBV9
TGTGCCAGCAGCGTAACGGGGAGGACTGAAGCTTTCTTT
CASSVTGRTEAFF
>TRBJ1-6|-|-|TRBV5-1
TGCGCCAGCACCCCCGGGGGTACCCCGAATTCACCCCTCCACTTT
CASTPGGTPNSPLHF
>TRBJ1-5|-|once|TRBV19
TGTGCCAGTAGTCCTCAGGGTAGCAATCAGCCCCAGCATTTT
CASSPQGSNQPQHF
>TRBJ2-5|-|-|TRBV2
TGTGCCAGCAGTCGTCAGGGACCCCAAGAGACCCAGTACTTC
CASSRQGPQETQYF